Presented here are 4 T cell receptor beta chains from one specimen sequenced in a study of CD4 T cells in relation to SARS-CoV-2 and coronaviruses. Unexposed donor CD4+ T cells date from about 2011-2018, before the COVID-19 pandemic. The cells were cultured for over eight days before CD4+ T cells were isolated. TCRdb keeps only in-frame clones here, not all; method: immunoSEQ multiplex PCR. The profile shows about 24,000 clones, about 73% of them singletons. Antigens for these TCRs are unknown. The sample consisted of CD4+ T cells from PBMCs, cultured in vitro. Receptors were obtained from a human donor in good health.

The rearrangement links TRBV18 to TRBJ2-7, with D maybe TRBD1 (6 bases). The CDR3 has 16 residues. Trimming took 2 bases from V and 1 from J, leaving 15 bases between them. Per the germline V gene, CDR1 is KGHSH and CDR2 is LQKENI. The CDR3 loop is CASSPYDRPSSYEQYF. DNA for the CDR3: TGTGCCAGCTCACCATATGACAGGCCTTCTTCCTACGAGCAGTACTTC. The complete variable domain, with remaining parts taken from reference TRBV18 and TRBJ2-7, reads NAGVMQNPRHLVRRRGQEARLRCSPMKGHSHVYWYRQLPEEGLKFMVYLQKENIIDESGMPKERFSAEFPKEGPSILRIQQVVRGDSAAYFCASSPYDRPSSYEQYFGPGTRLTVT.

This clone has a single count. The chain has TRBV7-3 and TRBJ2-2, with a weak D call TRBD1 (6 bases). Trimming left V 5 bases short and J 6 bases short, with 10 bases between. CDR1 and CDR2 from the germline V gene are SGHTA and FQGTGA. This CDR3 spans 13 amino acids. The CDR3 region has the DNA TGTGCCAGCAGCCGGCCAGGGGCCGGGGAGCTGTTTTTT. Amino acids: CASSRPGAGELFF.

This chain connects TRBV25-1 to TRBJ2-2; D may be TRBD2 (5 bases). Germline lookup yields CDR1 MGHDK and CDR2 SYGVNS. Trimming removed 1 base at V and 5 bases at J, with 8 bases between. The CDR3 loop spans 14 amino acids. In DNA form, the CDR3 reads TGTGCCAGCAGTGAATCCAGGAGGACCGGGGAGCTGTTTTTT. Protein sequence: CASSESRRTGELFF.

This clone was counted a few times. The identical CDR3 is also encoded by other nucleotide sequences in the sample. The chain recombines TRBV18 with TRBJ1-5; weak D call: TRBD1 (6 bases). CDR1 is KGHSH, CDR2 LQKENI, per germline. V was pared by 1 base and J by 6 bases, with 7 bases between. The CDR3 has 13 amino acids. In DNA form, the CDR3 reads TGTGCCAGCTCACCACAGGGGGGTCAGCCCCAGCATTTT. Translated, it gives CASSPQGGQPQHF.